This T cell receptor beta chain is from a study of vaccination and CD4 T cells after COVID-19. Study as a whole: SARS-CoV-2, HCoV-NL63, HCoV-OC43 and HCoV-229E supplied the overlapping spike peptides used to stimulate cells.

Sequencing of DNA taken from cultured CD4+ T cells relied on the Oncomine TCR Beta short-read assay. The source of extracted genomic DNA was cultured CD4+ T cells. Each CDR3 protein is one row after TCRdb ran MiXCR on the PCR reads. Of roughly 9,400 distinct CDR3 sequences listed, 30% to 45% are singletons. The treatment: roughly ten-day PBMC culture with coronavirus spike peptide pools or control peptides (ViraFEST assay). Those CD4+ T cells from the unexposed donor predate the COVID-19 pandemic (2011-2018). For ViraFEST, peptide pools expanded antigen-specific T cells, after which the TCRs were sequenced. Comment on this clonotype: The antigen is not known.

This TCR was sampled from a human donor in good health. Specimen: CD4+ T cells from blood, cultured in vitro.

The DNA for the CDR3 is TGTGCCAGCAGCGAGAGGGCAGCTGAAGCTTTCTTT. This codes for CASSERAAEAFF. V and J are TRBV11-3 and TRBJ1-1, with D uncertain. V was shortened by 5 bases and J by 6 bases, with 10 bases between the two germline ends. Looked up from germline, CDR1 is SGHNT and CDR2 is YENEEA. This CDR3 contains 12 residues.